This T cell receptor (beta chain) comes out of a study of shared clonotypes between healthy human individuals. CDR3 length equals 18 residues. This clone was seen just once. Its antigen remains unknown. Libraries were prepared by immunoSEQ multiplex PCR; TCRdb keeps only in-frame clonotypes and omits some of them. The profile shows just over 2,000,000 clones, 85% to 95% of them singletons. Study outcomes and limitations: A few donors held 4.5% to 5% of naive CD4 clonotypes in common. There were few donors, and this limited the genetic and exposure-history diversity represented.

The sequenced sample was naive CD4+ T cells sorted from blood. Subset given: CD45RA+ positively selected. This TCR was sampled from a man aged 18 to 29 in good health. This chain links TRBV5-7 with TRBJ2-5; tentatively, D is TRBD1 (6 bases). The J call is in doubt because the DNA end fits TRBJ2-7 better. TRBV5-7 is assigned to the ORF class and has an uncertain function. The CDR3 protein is CASSLSGHKKRYRNEQYF. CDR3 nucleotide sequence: TGTGCCAGCAGCCTTTCGGGACACAAAAAAAGGTATCGGAACGAGCAGTACTTC.